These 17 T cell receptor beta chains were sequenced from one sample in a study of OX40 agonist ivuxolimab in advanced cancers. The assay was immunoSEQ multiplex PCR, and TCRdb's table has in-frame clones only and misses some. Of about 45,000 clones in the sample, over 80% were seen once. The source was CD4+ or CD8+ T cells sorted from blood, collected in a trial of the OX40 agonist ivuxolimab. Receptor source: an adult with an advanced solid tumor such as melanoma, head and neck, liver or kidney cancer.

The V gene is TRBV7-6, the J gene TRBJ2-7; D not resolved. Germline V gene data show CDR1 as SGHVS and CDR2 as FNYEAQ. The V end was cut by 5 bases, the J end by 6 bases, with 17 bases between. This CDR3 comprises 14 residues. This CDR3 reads CASSASGLMGEQYF. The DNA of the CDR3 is TGTGCCAGCAGCGCCTCCGGATTAATGGGCGAGCAGTACTTC.

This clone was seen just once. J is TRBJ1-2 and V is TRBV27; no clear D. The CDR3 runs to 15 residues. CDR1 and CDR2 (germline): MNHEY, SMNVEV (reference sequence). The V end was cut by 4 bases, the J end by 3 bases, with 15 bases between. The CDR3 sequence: CASSSAGGIYYGYTF. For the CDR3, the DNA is TGTGCCAGCAGTTCCGCGGGAGGAATATACTATGGCTACACCTTC.

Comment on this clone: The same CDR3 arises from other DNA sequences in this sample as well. DNA for the CDR3: TGTGCCAGCAGTTTCCGGGAGAACACTGAAGCTTTCTTT. Amino acid sequence: CASSFRENTEAFF. The chain employs TRBV27 and TRBJ1-1; no firm D call. V was shortened by 3 bases and J by 1 base, with 6 bases between the two germline ends. The CDR3 extends over 13 amino acids. Per the germline V gene, CDR1 is MNHEY and CDR2 is SMNVEV (reference sequence).

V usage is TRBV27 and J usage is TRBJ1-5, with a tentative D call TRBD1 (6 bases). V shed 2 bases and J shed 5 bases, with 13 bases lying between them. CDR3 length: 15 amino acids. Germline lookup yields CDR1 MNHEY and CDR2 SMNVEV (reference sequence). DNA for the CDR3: TGTGCCAGCAGTTTAACGACAGGCGGCTATCAGCCCCAGCATTTT. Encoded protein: CASSLTTGGYQPQHF.

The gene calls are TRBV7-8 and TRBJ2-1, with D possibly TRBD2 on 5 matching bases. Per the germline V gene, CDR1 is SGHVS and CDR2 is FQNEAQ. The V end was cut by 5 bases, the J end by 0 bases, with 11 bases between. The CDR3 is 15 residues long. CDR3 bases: TGTGCCAGCAGCCTTAGCGTAAGCTCCTACAATGAGCAGTTCTTC. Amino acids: CASSLSVSSYNEQFF.

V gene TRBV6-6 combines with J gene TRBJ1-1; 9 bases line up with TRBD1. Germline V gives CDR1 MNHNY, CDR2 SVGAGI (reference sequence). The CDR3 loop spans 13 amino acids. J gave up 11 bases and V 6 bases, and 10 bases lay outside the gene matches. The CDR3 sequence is CASSLMTGGDAFF. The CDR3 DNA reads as TGTGCCAGCAGCTTGATGACAGGGGGGGACGCTTTCTTT.

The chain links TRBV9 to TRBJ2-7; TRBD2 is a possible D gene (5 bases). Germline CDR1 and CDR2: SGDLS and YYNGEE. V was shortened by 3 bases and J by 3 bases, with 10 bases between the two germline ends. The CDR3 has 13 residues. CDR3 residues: CASSERTDYEQYF. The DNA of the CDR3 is TGTGCCAGCAGCGAGCGGACCGACTACGAGCAGTACTTC.

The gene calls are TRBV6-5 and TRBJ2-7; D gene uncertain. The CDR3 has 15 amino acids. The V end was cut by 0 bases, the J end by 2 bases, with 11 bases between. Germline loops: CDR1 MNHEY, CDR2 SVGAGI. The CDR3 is CASSYSAQATYEQYF. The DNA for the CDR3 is TGTGCCAGCAGTTACTCGGCGCAGGCTACCTACGAGCAGTACTTC.

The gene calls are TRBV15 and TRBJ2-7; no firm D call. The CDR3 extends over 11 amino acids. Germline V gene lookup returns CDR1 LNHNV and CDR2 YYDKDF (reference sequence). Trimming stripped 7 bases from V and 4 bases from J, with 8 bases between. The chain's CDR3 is CATKGEYEQYF. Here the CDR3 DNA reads TGTGCCACCAAAGGAGAGTACGAGCAGTACTTC.

The CDR3 bases are TGTGCCAGCAGCTTAGCAGTAGCGGGAGGGTTCAATGAGCAGTTCTTC. Translated, it gives CASSLAVAGGFNEQFF. V usage is TRBV13 and J usage is TRBJ2-1; TRBD2 matches at 11 bases. The CDR3 consists of 16 residues. J gave up 6 bases and V 1 base, and 5 bases lay outside the gene matches. Germline V gives CDR1 PRHDT, CDR2 FYEKMQ (reference sequence).

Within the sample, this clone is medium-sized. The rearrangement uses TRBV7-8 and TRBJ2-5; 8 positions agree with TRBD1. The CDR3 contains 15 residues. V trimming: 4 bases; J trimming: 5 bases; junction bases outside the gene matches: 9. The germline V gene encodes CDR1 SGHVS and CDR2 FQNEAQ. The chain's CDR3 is CASSSTGGSFETQYF. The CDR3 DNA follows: TGTGCCAGCAGCTCCACAGGGGGTAGTTTCGAGACCCAGTACTTC.

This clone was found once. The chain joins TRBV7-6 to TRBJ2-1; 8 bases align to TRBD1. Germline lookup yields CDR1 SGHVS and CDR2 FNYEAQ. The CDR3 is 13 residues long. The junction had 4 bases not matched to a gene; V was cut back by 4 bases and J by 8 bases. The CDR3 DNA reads TGTGCCAGCAGCTGGACAGGGCTCGATGAGCAGTTCTTC. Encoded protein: CASSWTGLDEQFF. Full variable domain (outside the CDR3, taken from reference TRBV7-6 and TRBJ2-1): GAGVSQSPRYKVTKRGQDVALRCDPISGHVSLYWYRQALGQGPEFLTYFNYEAQQDKSGLPNDRFSAERPEGSISTLTIQRTEQRDSAMYRCASSWTGLDEQFFGPGTRLTVL.

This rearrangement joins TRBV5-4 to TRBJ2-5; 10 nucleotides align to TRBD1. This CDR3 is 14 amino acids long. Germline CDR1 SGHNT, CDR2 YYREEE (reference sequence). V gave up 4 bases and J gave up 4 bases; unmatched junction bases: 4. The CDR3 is CASSPRDRGETQYF. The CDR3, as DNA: TGTGCCAGCAGCCCCCGGGACAGGGGAGAGACCCAGTACTTC.

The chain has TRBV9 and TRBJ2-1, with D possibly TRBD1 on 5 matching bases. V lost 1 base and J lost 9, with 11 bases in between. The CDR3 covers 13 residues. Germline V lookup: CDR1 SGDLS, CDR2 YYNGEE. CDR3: CASSVHRGSEQFF. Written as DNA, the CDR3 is TGTGCCAGCAGCGTACATAGGGGATCTGAGCAGTTCTTC.

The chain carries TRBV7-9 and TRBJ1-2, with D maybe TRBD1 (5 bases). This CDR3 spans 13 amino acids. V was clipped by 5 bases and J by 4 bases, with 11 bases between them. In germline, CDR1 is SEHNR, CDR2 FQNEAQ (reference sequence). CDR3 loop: CASSGRDGYGYTF. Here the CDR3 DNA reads TGTGCCAGCAGCGGCCGGGACGGCTATGGCTACACCTTC.

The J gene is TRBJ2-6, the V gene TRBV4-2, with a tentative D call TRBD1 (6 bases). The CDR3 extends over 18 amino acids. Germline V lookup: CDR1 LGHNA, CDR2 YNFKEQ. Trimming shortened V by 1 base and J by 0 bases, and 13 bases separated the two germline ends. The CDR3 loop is CASSQGTGISSGANVLTF. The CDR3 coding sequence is TGTGCCAGCAGCCAAGGAACAGGGATCTCCTCTGGGGCCAACGTCCTGACTTTC.

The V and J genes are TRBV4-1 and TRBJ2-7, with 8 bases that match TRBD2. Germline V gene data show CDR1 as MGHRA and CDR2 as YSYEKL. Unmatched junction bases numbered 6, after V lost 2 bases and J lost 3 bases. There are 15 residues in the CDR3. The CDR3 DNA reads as TGCGCCAGCAGCCAACGTAGCGGGAACTACTACGAGCAGTACTTC. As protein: CASSQRSGNYYEQYF.